These 25 T cell receptor beta chains share one sample of origin, sequenced in a study of vaccination and CD4 T cells after COVID-19. Their specific antigens are unknown. Stated treatment: 10-day PBMC culture with coronavirus spike peptide pools or control peptides (ViraFEST assay). An Oncomine TCR Beta short-read assay was used to sequence the DNA from cultured CD4+ T cells. TCRdb reprocessed the PCR reads via MiXCR and lists one record per CDR3 protein. The sample shows about 19,000 distinct CDR3 sequences, about three fifths of them seen only once. Material: CD4+ T cells from blood, cultured in vitro. These receptors all stem from a human donor who had recovered from COVID-19.

In its sample, this clonotype was seen a few times. The genes are TRBV11-2 and TRBJ1-5; TRBD1 is a possible D gene (5 bases). CDR1 and CDR2 (germline): SGHAT, FQNNGV. The CDR3 length is 14 residues. Trimming took 2 bases from V and 5 from J, leaving 10 bases between them. CDR3 DNA: TGTGCCAGCAGCTTAACGACAGACTATCAGCCCCAGCATTTT. Translated: CASSLTTDYQPQHF.

The J gene is TRBJ1-5, the V gene TRBV7-2; D uncertain. CDR3 length: 14 residues. The V end lost 1 base, the J end lost 4 bases, and 8 bases lay between the germline ends. Looked up from germline, CDR1 is SGHTA and CDR2 is FQGNSA. CDR3 bases: TGTGCCAGCAGCTTAGTGAGCCAGAATCAGCCCCAGCATTTT. Encoded protein: CASSLVSQNQPQHF.

The rearrangement joins TRBV10-3 to TRBJ2-1, with 7 bases matching TRBD1. The germline V gene encodes CDR1 ENHRY and CDR2 SYGVKD. V lost 10 bases, J lost 5 bases, and 11 bases stayed unmatched. The CDR3 extends over 14 amino acids. The CDR3 here is CATEGQRFDNEQFF. The CDR3 region has the DNA TGTGCCACAGAGGGACAGAGGTTTGACAATGAGCAGTTCTTC.

This clonotype was counted between two and nine times. The chain recombines TRBV10-1 with TRBJ1-5; no clear D. The CDR3 length is 13 residues. V was cut by 3 bases and J by 9 bases, with 12 bases left in between. Germline CDR1 and CDR2: WNHNN and SYGVQD (reference sequence). Here the CDR3 DNA reads TGCGCCAGCAGTGAATCGTCAGTCCGGCCCCAGCATTTT. Encoded protein: CASSESSVRPQHF.

This clonotype was recorded a few times. This sequence joins TRBV5-4 and TRBJ2-5; TRBD1 matches at 7 bases. The trim removed 0 bases at V and 1 base at J, leaving 3 bases unmatched. Germline V gene sequence: CDR1 SGHNT, CDR2 YYREEE (reference sequence). The CDR3 length is 15 residues. CDR3 nucleotides: TGTGCCAGCAGCTTGGACAGGGGAACCCAAGAGACCCAGTACTTC. It yields the protein CASSLDRGTQETQYF.

This clonotype was seen a handful of times. The chain couples TRBV20-1 to TRBJ1-6; no firm D call. V lost 6 bases to trimming and J lost 5 bases, with 17 bases between them. Germline values: CDR1 DFQATT, CDR2 SNEGSKA (reference sequence). The CDR3 has 15 amino acids. The CDR3: CSADIAPDHNSPLHF. CDR3 coding DNA: TGCAGTGCCGATATCGCACCCGACCATAATTCACCCCTCCACTTT.

This chain links TRBV20-1 with TRBJ1-5, with 7 bases aligning to TRBD1. Germline CDR1 and CDR2: DFQATT and SNEGSKA (reference sequence). The CDR3 is made up of 15 amino acids. J gave up 4 bases and V 3 bases, and 9 bases lay outside the gene matches. The chain's CDR3 is CSASPWTGQNQPQHF. The CDR3 DNA reads as TGCAGTGCTAGTCCGTGGACAGGCCAAAATCAGCCCCAGCATTTT.

This clonotype was picked up one time. The chain couples TRBV27 to TRBJ1-5, with D unclear. CDR3 length: 16 amino acids. V was shortened by 2 bases and J by 2 bases, with 13 bases between the two germline ends. Germline lookup yields CDR1 MNHEY and CDR2 SMNVEV (reference sequence). CDR3 nucleotide sequence: TGTGCCAGCAGTTTAGAAGGCGGTGTAGGCAATCAGCCCCAGCATTTT. As protein: CASSLEGGVGNQPQHF.

The rearrangement links TRBV6-5 to TRBJ2-5; TRBD2 agrees at 11 bases. The CDR3 sequence is 16 residues long. Germline trimming cut 2 bases from V and 7 bases from J; bases unmatched to any gene: 9. Germline V gene data show CDR1 as MNHEY and CDR2 as SVGAGI. CDR3 sequence (DNA): TGTGCCAGCAGTTACGCGGTTGGTAGCGGGGGGGGGACCCAGTACTTC. It is translated as CASSYAVGSGGGTQYF.

The rearrangement uses TRBV19 and TRBJ2-4; 10 bases agree with TRBD1. V was clipped by 6 bases and J by 5 bases; unmatched bases: 1. The germline V gene has CDR1 LNHDA and CDR2 SQIVND (reference sequence). The CDR3 sequence is 13 residues long. The CDR3 bases are TGTGCCAGTAGGACAGGGGGCCAAAACATTCAGTACTTC. Encoded protein: CASRTGGQNIQYF.

The J gene is TRBJ1-1, the V gene TRBV6-2 or TRBV6-3, with 8 positions matching TRBD1. V dropped 4 bases and J dropped 10; count of bases not matched to a gene: 11. The CDR3 spans 14 residues. CDR1 MNHEY and CDR2 SVGEGT come from the germline V gene. The CDR3 reads CASSSYGQGWTAFF. Written as DNA, the CDR3 is TGTGCCAGCAGTTCCTATGGACAGGGTTGGACAGCTTTCTTT.

V usage is TRBV19 and J usage is TRBJ2-3; D tentatively fits TRBD1 or TRBD2 (6 bases each). This CDR3 has 16 amino acids. In germline, CDR1 is LNHDA, CDR2 SQIVND (reference sequence). Trimming took off 7 bases at V and 0 bases at J, with 17 bases between the two ends. The CDR3, as DNA: TGTGCCAGTACCCTCAACGGGGGCCATAGCACAGATACGCAGTATTTT. This translates into CASTLNGGHSTDTQYF.

The J gene is TRBJ2-1, the V gene TRBV19; the D gene is possibly TRBD2 (6 bases). V lost 0 bases, J lost 4 bases, and 13 bases lay in between. The V gene's germline CDR1 is LNHDA and CDR2 SQIVND (reference sequence). The CDR3 totals 16 residues. The CDR3 DNA is TGTGCCAGTAGTATAGACAGGGCGGGAACTTACAATGAGCAGTTCTTC. It yields the protein CASSIDRAGTYNEQFF.

The genes are TRBV7-9 and TRBJ1-2, with D unclear. CDR1 and CDR2 (germline): SEHNR, FQNEAQ (reference sequence). CDR3 length: 12 residues. V dropped 5 bases and J dropped 5 bases, with 9 bases sitting between them. Here the CDR3 reads CASSPNGYGYTF. For the CDR3, the DNA is TGTGCCAGCAGCCCCAACGGGTATGGCTACACCTTC. Based on the CDR3 plus reference TRBV7-9 and TRBJ1-2, the full variable domain is DTGVSQNPRHKITKRGQNVTFRCDPISEHNRLYWYRQTLGQGPEFLTYFQNEAQLEKSRLLSDRFSAERPKGSFSTLEIQRTEQGDSAMYLCASSPNGYGYTFGSGTRLTVV.

This clonotype was seen a few times. The V call is TRBV7-2, the J call TRBJ1-2; D perhaps matches TRBD1 (6 bases). The CDR3 length is 13 residues. V lost 4 bases and J 3 bases, leaving 9 bases between the germline ends. Germline V gives CDR1 SGHTA, CDR2 FQGNSA. The CDR3, as DNA: TGTGCCAGCAGCTCAGGACAGTACTATGGCTACACCTTC. Residues: CASSSGQYYGYTF.

The chain joins TRBV10-3 to TRBJ2-7, with 9 nucleotides matching TRBD2. Trimming at V came to 7 bases and at J to 7 bases, leaving 5 bases not matched to a gene. The CDR3 loop spans 12 amino acids. The V gene's germline CDR1 is ENHRY and CDR2 SYGVKD. The CDR3 nucleotides read TGTGCCATCATGCGGGGGGGAGGAGAGCAGTACTTC. It translates to CAIMRGGGEQYF.

The chain joins TRBV12-3 or TRBV12-4 to TRBJ2-7, with 9 bases lining up with TRBD1. The CDR3 is 15 amino acids. The V and J ends lost 3 bases and 5 bases, in that order; junction bases with no gene match: 8. CDR3 nucleotide sequence: TGTGCCAGCAGTTTTCGGGGACAGGGATCCAACGAGCAGTACTTC. Translating gives CASSFRGQGSNEQYF.

This clonotype appeared a single time. This chain joins TRBV19 and TRBJ1-6; D is possibly TRBD1 (5 bases). The V gene lost 5 bases and the J gene lost 10 bases, with 21 bases spanning the gap. Germline V gene sequence: CDR1 LNHDA, CDR2 SQIVND (reference sequence). This CDR3 is 16 amino acids long. The CDR3, as DNA: TGTGCCAGTAGTCTGGTTTTCCAGGGTGTGGGATCACCCCTCCACTTT. This sequence encodes CASSLVFQGVGSPLHF.

This clonotype was counted only a few times. This chain links TRBV12-3 or TRBV12-4 with TRBJ1-1; D is unresolved. The CDR3 runs to 12 residues. The V and J ends lost 4 bases and 4 bases respectively, with 7 bases between them. In nucleotides, the CDR3 is TGTGCCAGCAGTTGGTCGGGCACTGAAGCTTTCTTT. It is translated as CASSWSGTEAFF.

In its sample, this clonotype was seen a few times. The V call is TRBV2, the J call TRBJ2-1, with D perhaps TRBD2 (5 bases). Between the trimmed V and J ends, which lost 9 bases and 7 bases, there was a span of 16 bases. This CDR3 has 13 amino acids. Germline V gene sequence: CDR1 SNHLY, CDR2 FYNNEI. CDR3 sequence reads: CASTDGGGNEQFF. The CDR3 DNA reads TGTGCCAGTACCGACGGCGGAGGAAATGAGCAGTTCTTC.

The chain uses TRBV5-8 and TRBJ1-1; a possible D gene is TRBD1 (5 bases). The germline gives CDR1 SGHTS, CDR2 YDEGEE. CDR3 length: 15 residues. V dropped 3 bases and J dropped 1 base, with 13 bases sitting between them. The CDR3: CASSSDGTENTEAFF. CDR3 nucleotide sequence: TGTGCCAGCAGCTCAGATGGGACGGAGAACACTGAAGCTTTCTTT.

This clonotype is large in the sample. The chain employs TRBV28 and TRBJ1-6; D gene ambiguous. CDR1 and CDR2 from the germline V gene are MDHEN and SYDVKM. This CDR3 contains 14 residues. V was cut by 7 bases and J by 10 bases, with 17 bases left in between. This CDR3 reads CASTSEQLESPLHF. CDR3 DNA sequence: TGTGCCAGCACCTCGGAACAGTTGGAATCACCCCTCCACTTT.

This clonotype was observed a handful of times. The gene calls are TRBV19 and TRBJ1-1; D possibly corresponds to TRBD1 (6 bases). Between the trimmed V and J ends, which lost 1 base and 11 bases, there was a span of 17 bases. The CDR3 has 14 residues. Germline V gives CDR1 LNHDA, CDR2 SQIVND (reference sequence). The CDR3 nucleotides read TGTGCCAGTAGTATAGGTGGGACACCTCGGCGGGCTTTCTTT. Protein product: CASSIGGTPRRAFF.

This sequence joins TRBV3-1 and TRBJ1-1; 8 bases map to TRBD1. J lost 1 base, V lost 3 bases, and 4 bases had no gene match. The CDR3 loop spans 15 amino acids. The germline V gene encodes CDR1 LGHDT and CDR2 YNNKEL (reference sequence). The DNA for the CDR3 is TGTGCCAGCAGCCATAGACAGGGGTCGAACACTGAAGCTTTCTTT. This encodes CASSHRQGSNTEAFF.

The genes are TRBV19 and TRBJ1-1, with D uncertain. V lost 3 bases and J lost 0, with 8 bases in between. The germline gives CDR1 LNHDA, CDR2 SQIVND (reference sequence). CDR3 size: 14 residues. The CDR3 sequence: CASSMEGMNTEAFF. The CDR3 DNA follows: TGTGCCAGTAGTATGGAGGGTATGAACACTGAAGCTTTCTTT.